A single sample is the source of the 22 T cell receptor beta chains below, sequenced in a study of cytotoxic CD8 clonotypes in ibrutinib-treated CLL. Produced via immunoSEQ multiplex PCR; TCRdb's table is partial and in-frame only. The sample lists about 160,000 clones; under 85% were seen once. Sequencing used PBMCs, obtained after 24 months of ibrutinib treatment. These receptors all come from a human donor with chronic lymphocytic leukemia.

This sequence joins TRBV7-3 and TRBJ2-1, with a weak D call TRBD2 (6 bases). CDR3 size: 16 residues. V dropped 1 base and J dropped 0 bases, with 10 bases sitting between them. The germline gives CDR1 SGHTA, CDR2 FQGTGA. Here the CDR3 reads CASSLRDSSSYNEQFF. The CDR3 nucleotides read TGTGCCAGCAGCTTAAGGGACTCAAGCTCCTACAATGAGCAGTTCTTC. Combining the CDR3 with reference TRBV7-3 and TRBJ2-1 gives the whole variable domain GAGVSQTPSNKVTEKGKYVELRCDPISGHTALYWYRQSLGQGPEFLIYFQGTGAADDSGLPNDRFFAVRPEGSVSTLKIQRTERGDSAVYLCASSLRDSSSYNEQFFGPGTRLTVL.

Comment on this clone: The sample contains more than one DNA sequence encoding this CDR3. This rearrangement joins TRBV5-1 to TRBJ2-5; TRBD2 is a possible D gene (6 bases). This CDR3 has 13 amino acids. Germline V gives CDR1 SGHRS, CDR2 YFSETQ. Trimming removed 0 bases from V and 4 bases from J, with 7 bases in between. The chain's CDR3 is CASSLGGGETQYF. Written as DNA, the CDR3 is TGCGCCAGCAGCTTGGGGGGAGGAGAGACCCAGTACTTC.

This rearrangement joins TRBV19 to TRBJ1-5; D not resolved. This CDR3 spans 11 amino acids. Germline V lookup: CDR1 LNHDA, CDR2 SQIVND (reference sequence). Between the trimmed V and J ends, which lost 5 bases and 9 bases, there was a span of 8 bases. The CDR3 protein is CASSLRGPQHF. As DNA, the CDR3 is TGTGCCAGTAGTCTGCGGGGGCCCCAGCATTTT. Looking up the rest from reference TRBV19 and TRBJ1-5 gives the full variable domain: DGGITQSPKYLFRKEGQNVTLSCEQNLNHDAMYWYRQDPGQGLRLIYYSQIVNDFQKGDIAEGYSVSREKKESFPLTVTSAQKNPTAFYLCASSLRGPQHFGDGTRLSIL.

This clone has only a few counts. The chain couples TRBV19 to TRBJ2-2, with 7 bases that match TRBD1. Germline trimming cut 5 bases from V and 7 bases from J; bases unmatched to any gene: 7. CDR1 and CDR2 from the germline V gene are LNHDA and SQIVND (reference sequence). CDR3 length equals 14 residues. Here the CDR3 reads CASSPGTASGELFF. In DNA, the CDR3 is TGTGCCAGTAGTCCCGGGACAGCGAGCGGGGAGCTGTTTTTT.

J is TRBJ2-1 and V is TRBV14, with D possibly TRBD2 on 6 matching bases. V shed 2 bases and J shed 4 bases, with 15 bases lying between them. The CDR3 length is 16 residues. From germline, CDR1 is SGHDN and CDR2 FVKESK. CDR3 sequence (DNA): TGTGCCAGCAGCCAATTTAGCGGAGACTTTTACAATGAGCAGTTCTTC. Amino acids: CASSQFSGDFYNEQFF.

The CDR3 spells CASSPGRDRGLYEQYF. DNA for the CDR3: TGTGCCAGCAGTCCAGGCCGGGACAGGGGTCTCTACGAGCAGTACTTC. The chain combines TRBV28 with TRBJ2-7, with 10 bases identical to TRBD1. Germline CDR1 MDHEN, CDR2 SYDVKM. V gave up 5 bases and J gave up 3 bases; unmatched junction bases: 10. The CDR3 sequence is 16 residues long. The full variable domain, completed using reference TRBV28 and TRBJ2-7, is DVKVTQSSRYLVKRTGEKVFLECVQDMDHENMFWYRQDPGLGLRLIYFSYDVKMKEKGDIPEGYSVSREKKERFSLILESASTNQTSMYLCASSPGRDRGLYEQYFGPGTRLTVT.

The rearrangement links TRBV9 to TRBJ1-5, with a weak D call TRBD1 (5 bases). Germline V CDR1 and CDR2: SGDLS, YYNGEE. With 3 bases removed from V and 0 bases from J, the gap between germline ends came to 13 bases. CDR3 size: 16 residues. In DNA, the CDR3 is TGTGCCAGCAGCGGACCGGGGCCGGATAGCAATCAGCCCCAGCATTTT. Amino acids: CASSGPGPDSNQPQHF.

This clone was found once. This CDR3 reads CASSQGTMGPYEQYF. CDR3 in DNA: TGCGCCAGCAGCCAAGGTACTATGGGGCCCTACGAGCAGTACTTC. This chain links TRBV4-3 with TRBJ2-7, with a possible D match to TRBD1 (5 bases). The CDR3 is made up of 15 amino acids. CDR1 and CDR2 (germline): LGHNA, YSLEER. V dropped 1 base and J dropped 2 bases, with 12 bases sitting between them.

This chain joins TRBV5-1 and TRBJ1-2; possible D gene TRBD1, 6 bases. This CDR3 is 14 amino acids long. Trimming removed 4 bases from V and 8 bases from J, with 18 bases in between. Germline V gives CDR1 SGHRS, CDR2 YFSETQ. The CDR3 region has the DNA TGCGCCAGCAGCGTAGGACAGCCCGTTGGGGGCTACACCTTC. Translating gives CASSVGQPVGGYTF.

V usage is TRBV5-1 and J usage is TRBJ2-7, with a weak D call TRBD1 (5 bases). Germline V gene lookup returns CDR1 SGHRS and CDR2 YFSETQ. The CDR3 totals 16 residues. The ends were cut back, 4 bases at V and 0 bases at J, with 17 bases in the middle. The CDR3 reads CASSLGGATLSYEQYF. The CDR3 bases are TGCGCCAGCAGCCTTGGTGGGGCAACCCTCTCCTACGAGCAGTACTTC.

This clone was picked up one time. CDR3 sequence reads: CASNRDSPLGDTEAFF. The CDR3 DNA follows: TGTGCCAGCAACCGGGACAGTCCTTTGGGGGACACTGAAGCTTTCTTT. This sequence joins TRBV2 and TRBJ1-1; TRBD1 matches 7 bases. Looked up from germline, CDR1 is SNHLY and CDR2 is FYNNEI. Losses at the gene ends were 7 bases for V and 3 bases for J; bases not matched to a gene: 14. The CDR3 length is 16 residues.

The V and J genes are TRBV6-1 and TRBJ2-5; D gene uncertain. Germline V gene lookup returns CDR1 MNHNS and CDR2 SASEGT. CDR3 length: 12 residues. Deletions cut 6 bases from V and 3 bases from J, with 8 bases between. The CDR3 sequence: CASRPPEETQYF. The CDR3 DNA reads TGTGCCAGCAGGCCACCAGAAGAGACCCAGTACTTC.

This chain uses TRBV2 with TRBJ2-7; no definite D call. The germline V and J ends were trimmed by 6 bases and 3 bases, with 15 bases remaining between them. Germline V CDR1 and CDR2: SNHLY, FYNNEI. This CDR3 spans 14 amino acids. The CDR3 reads CASSQGMVRYEQYF. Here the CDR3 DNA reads TGTGCCAGCAGCCAAGGAATGGTTCGCTACGAGCAGTACTTC.

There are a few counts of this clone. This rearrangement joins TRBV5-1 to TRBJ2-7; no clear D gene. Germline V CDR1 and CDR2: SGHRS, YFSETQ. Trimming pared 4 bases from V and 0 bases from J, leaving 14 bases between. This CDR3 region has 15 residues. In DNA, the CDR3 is TGCGCCAGCAGCCCGGACGGCTCTCCCTCCTACGAGCAGTACTTC. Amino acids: CASSPDGSPSYEQYF.

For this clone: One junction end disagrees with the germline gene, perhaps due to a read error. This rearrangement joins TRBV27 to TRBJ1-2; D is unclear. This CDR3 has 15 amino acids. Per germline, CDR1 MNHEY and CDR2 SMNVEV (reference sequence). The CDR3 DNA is TGTGCCAGCACTTTACGCGGACCCTCTAACTATGGCTACACCTTC. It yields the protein CASTLRGPSNYGYTF.

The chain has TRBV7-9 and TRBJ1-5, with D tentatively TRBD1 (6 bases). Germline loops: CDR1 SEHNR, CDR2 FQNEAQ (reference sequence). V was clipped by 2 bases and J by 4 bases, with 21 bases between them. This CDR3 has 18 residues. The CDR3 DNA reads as TGTGCCAGCAGCTTATTAGTTGGACAGCCTCGATCGAATCAGCCCCAGCATTTT. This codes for CASSLLVGQPRSNQPQHF.

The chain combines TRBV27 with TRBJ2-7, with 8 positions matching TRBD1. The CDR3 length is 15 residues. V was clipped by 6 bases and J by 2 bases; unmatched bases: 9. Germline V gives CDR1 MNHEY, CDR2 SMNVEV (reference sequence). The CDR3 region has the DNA TGTGCCAGCAGGCCGGACAGGGATTGGGCCTACGAGCAGTACTTC. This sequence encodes CASRPDRDWAYEQYF.

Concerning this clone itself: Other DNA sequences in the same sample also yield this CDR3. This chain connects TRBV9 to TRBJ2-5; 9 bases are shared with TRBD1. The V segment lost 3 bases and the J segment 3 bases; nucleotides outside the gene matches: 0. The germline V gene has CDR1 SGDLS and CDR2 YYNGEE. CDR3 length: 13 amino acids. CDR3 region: CASSGTGEETQYF. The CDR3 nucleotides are TGTGCCAGCAGCGGGACAGGGGAAGAGACCCAGTACTTC.

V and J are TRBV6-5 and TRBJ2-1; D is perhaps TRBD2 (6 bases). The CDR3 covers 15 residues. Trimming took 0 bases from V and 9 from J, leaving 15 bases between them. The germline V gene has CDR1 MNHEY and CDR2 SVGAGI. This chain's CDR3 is CASSYSGGAYSEQFF. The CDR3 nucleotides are TGTGCCAGCAGTTACTCCGGGGGAGCGTATTCTGAGCAGTTCTTC.

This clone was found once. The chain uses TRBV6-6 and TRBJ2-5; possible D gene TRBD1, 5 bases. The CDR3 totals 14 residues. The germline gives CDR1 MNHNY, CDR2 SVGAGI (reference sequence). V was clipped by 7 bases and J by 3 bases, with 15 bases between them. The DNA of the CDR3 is TGTGCCAGCAAAAGGACACCCTGGGAAGAGACCCAGTACTTC. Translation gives CASKRTPWEETQYF.

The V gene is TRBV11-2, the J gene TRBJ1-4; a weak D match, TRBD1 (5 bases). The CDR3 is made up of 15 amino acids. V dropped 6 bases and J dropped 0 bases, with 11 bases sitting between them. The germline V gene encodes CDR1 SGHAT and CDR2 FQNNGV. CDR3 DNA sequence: TGTGCCAGCAGACCTTCGACAGCAACTAATGAAAAACTGTTTTTT. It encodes CASRPSTATNEKLFF.

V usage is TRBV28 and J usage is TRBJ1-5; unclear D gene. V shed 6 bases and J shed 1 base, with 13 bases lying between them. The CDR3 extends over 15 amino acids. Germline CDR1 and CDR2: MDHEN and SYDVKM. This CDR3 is CASSPSRRSNQPQHF. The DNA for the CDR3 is TGTGCCAGCAGCCCTAGTAGACGGAGCAATCAGCCCCAGCATTTT.